Below are 17 T cell receptor beta chains sequenced from a single sample in a study of CD8+ T cells in alopecia areata. Noted treatment: oral pan-JAK inhibitor, 5-10 mg twice daily. It was cDNA, reverse transcribed from extracted RNA, that served as the sequencing template. Produced via immunoSEQ multiplex PCR; TCRdb's table is partial and in-frame only. This table has about 220,000 clones, 50% to 70% appearing once. This specimen was CD4+ T cells sorted from blood, taken at week 4, from a patient treated with tofacitinib. Receptor source: a human donor with alopecia areata.

In this sample, this clone turned up once. CDR3 in DNA: TGCGCCAGCAGCCAAGGGTTAGGTCAGGGGGCTTCCTACGAGCAGTACTTC. Its protein product is CASSQGLGQGASYEQYF. The chain links TRBV4-3 to TRBJ2-7; 8 nucleotides line up with TRBD1. Germline CDR1 reads LGHNA; CDR2 reads YSLEER. The CDR3 is 17 amino acids. Losses at the gene ends were 1 base for V and 1 base for J; bases not matched to a gene: 9.

This clone has only one observation. The chain combines TRBV9 with TRBJ1-1; TRBD1 might be the D (6 bases). Germline CDR1 reads SGDLS; CDR2 reads YYNGEE. This CDR3 has 14 amino acids. The germline V and J ends were trimmed by 5 bases and 1 base, with 12 bases remaining between them. CDR3 residues: CASSRGQPNTEAFF. CDR3 DNA: TGTGCCAGCAGTCGCGGACAGCCGAACACTGAAGCTTTCTTT.

V usage is TRBV7-9 and J usage is TRBJ1-4; no reliable D call. Between the trimmed V and J ends, which lost 1 base and 5 bases, there was a span of 8 bases. Germline CDR1 is SEHNR and CDR2 is FQNEAQ (reference sequence). The CDR3 is made up of 14 amino acids. DNA of the CDR3: TGTGCCAGCAGCTTAGGAGCGGAAAATGAAAAACTGTTTTTT. Amino acid sequence: CASSLGAENEKLFF.

This clone was recorded a few times. The rearrangement joins TRBV30 to TRBJ1-2, with TRBD1 identical over 7 bases. Germline V lookup: CDR1 GTSNPN, CDR2 SVGIG (reference sequence). With V trimmed by 1 base and J by 4 bases, 9 bases remained unmatched. The CDR3 runs 15 residues. CDR3: CAWSAGTGTAYGYTF. The CDR3 nucleotides read TGTGCCTGGAGTGCCGGGACCGGGACAGCCTATGGCTACACCTTC.

The sample holds one count of this clone. This sequence joins TRBV27 and TRBJ1-5, with 7 bases aligning to TRBD1. The CDR3 covers 15 residues. Germline-derived CDR1 and CDR2 are MNHEY and SMNVEV (reference sequence). V shed 5 bases and J 2 bases; nucleotides not matched to a gene: 6. The CDR3 DNA follows: TGTGCCAGCAGTCACCAAACAGGGGGCAATCAGCCCCAGCATTTT. This translates into CASSHQTGGNQPQHF.

The rearrangement joins TRBV19 to TRBJ2-5; D may be TRBD1 or TRBD2 (7 bases each). CDR1 and CDR2 (germline): LNHDA, SQIVND (reference sequence). The V and J ends lost 2 bases and 1 base respectively, with 14 bases between them. The CDR3 runs to 16 residues. CDR3 bases: TGTGCCAGTAGTATATCTGTCAGGGGGGGCCAAGAGACCCAGTACTTC. It encodes CASSISVRGGQETQYF.

This clone came up a few times. The chain is built from TRBV19 and TRBJ2-7; 7 positions agree with TRBD2. The length of the CDR3 is 13 residues. The V gene end was trimmed by 4 bases and the J gene end by 7 bases; junction bases not matched to a gene: 7. Germline V gene data show CDR1 as LNHDA and CDR2 as SQIVND (reference sequence). This CDR3 reads CASSKRQGGEQYF. As DNA, the CDR3 is TGTGCCAGTAGTAAAAGGCAGGGAGGGGAGCAGTACTTC.

The V and J genes are TRBV30 and TRBJ1-3, with unresolved D. The V end was cut by 8 bases, the J end by 5 bases, with 22 bases between. CDR3 length: 15 residues. Germline lookup yields CDR1 GTSNPN and CDR2 SVGIG (reference sequence). The CDR3 sequence: CAALLGIGKRNTIYF. Here the CDR3 DNA reads TGTGCCGCCCTCCTTGGGATAGGAAAAAGAAACACCATATATTTT.

This clone was picked up a small number of times. The chain is built from TRBV30 and TRBJ1-5; 8 bases fit TRBD1. The CDR3 is 12 amino acids. Trimming took 5 bases from V and 7 from J; bases not matched to a gene: 4. CDR1 and CDR2 from the germline V gene are GTSNPN and SVGIG (reference sequence). CDR3 DNA: TGTGCCTGGGGACAGGGAGGCCAGCCCCAGCATTTT. Amino acid sequence: CAWGQGGQPQHF.

The J gene is TRBJ2-1, the V gene TRBV6-5, with D possibly called TRBD1 or TRBD2 (5 bases each). The germline V and J ends were trimmed by 10 bases and 3 bases, with 19 bases remaining between them. From germline, CDR1 is MNHEY and CDR2 SVGAGI. The CDR3 sequence is 15 residues long. The CDR3 DNA reads TGTGCCACCGCCGTGGGGCTAGCTAACTACAATGAGCAGTTCTTC. Translation: CATAVGLANYNEQFF.

This clone showed up just a few times. The chain links TRBV14 to TRBJ2-5, with TRBD2 identical over 12 bases. J lost 5 bases, V lost 1 base, and 5 bases had no gene match. CDR3 length equals 16 residues. Germline V gene data show CDR1 as SGHDN and CDR2 as FVKESK. This CDR3 reads CASSQVSSGRVETQYF. The CDR3 nucleotides read TGTGCCAGCAGCCAAGTTTCTAGCGGGAGGGTGGAGACCCAGTACTTC.

V is TRBV30 and J is TRBJ1-1; 8 positions match TRBD1. The CDR3 spans 15 residues. Looked up from germline, CDR1 is GTSNPN and CDR2 is SVGIG (reference sequence). V shed 4 bases and J 1 base; nucleotides not matched to a gene: 8. CDR3 sequence: CAWNLQGTGNTEAFF. In nucleotides, the CDR3 is TGTGCCTGGAACCTACAGGGGACAGGGAACACTGAAGCTTTCTTT. The variable domain in full, completed from reference TRBV30 and TRBJ1-1, reads SQTIHQWPATLVQPVGSPLSLECTVEGTSNPNLYWYRQAAGRGLQLLFYSVGIGQISSEVPQNLSASRPQDRQFILSSKKLLLSDSGFYLCAWNLQGTGNTEAFFGQGTRLTVV.

This sequence joins TRBV29-1 and TRBJ1-1, with TRBD1 matching 8 bases. J lost 1 base, V lost 6 bases, and 4 bases had no gene match. Germline V lookup: CDR1 SQVTM, CDR2 ANQGSEA. The CDR3 is made up of 13 amino acids. The CDR3, as DNA: TGCAGCGTGCAAGGACAGGGGAACACTGAAGCTTTCTTT. It is translated as CSVQGQGNTEAFF.

In its sample, this clone was seen a few times. The chain is built from TRBV29-1 and TRBJ2-5; 10 bases line up with TRBD1. This CDR3 has 12 amino acids. V was pared by 4 bases and J by 6 bases, with 2 bases of the junction left unmatched. In germline, CDR1 is SQVTM, CDR2 ANQGSEA. The CDR3 bases are TGCAGCGTTGGGGACAGGGGAAAGACCCAGTACTTC. Amino acid sequence: CSVGDRGKTQYF. The full variable domain, rest sourced from reference TRBV29-1 and TRBJ2-5, is SAVISQKPSRDICQRGTSLTIQCQVDSQVTMMFWYRQQPGQSLTLIATANQGSEATYESGFVIDKFPISRPNLTFSTLTVSNMSPEDSSIYLCSVGDRGKTQYFGPGTRLLVL.

The chain joins TRBV27 to TRBJ1-2; 10 bases map to TRBD1. The CDR3 totals 14 residues. Trimming removed 6 bases from V and 4 bases from J; junction bases left unmatched: 5. The germline V gene encodes CDR1 MNHEY and CDR2 SMNVEV (reference sequence). The CDR3 reads CASRGDRGPYGYTF. The DNA for the CDR3 is TGTGCCAGCAGGGGAGACAGGGGGCCCTATGGCTACACCTTC.

The rearrangement links TRBV29-1 to TRBJ2-3; D remains unclear. The CDR3 extends over 12 amino acids. CDR1 SQVTM and CDR2 ANQGSEA come from the germline V gene. Trimming removed 6 bases at V and 6 bases at J, with 13 bases between. CDR3 bases: TGCAGCGTCGTGATAGGATTGGATACGCAGTATTTT. It translates to CSVVIGLDTQYF.

This clone appeared a few times. V gene TRBV29-1 combines with J gene TRBJ2-3, with D possibly matching TRBD2 (6 bases). CDR1 SQVTM and CDR2 ANQGSEA come from the germline V gene. The length of the CDR3 is 13 residues. Trimming cost V 7 bases and J 4 bases, with 15 bases left between them. The CDR3 region is CSARLVPADTQYF. The CDR3 nucleotides read TGCAGCGCACGACTAGTCCCGGCAGATACGCAGTATTTT.